The rows below give T cell receptor beta chains drawn from one sample of a study of control samples from healthy donors and cancer patients. Assay: immunoSEQ multiplex PCR; the TCRdb copy retains only in-frame clones and omits some. The table lists more than 95,000 clones, more than 85% of them singletons. Sequencing was carried out using blood. The origin of the receptors is a man under 40 in good health. Both conserved end residues are part of each CDR3. Fields, in order: J gene, D gene, V gene, clone size, CDR3 protein, CDR3 DNA. A D gene is named only where the DNA matches it firmly. Clone sizes are given selectively: once, few, many, or a class where the clone is expanded.

TRBJ2-1	TRBD2	TRBV19	.	CASSPPAGLAGGGEQFF	TGTGCCAGTAGTCCCCCCGCGGGACTAGCGGGGGGAGGTGAGCAGTTCTTC
TRBJ1-1	.	TRBV9	.	CASGRGPLNTEAFF	TGTGCCAGCGGCCGGGGGCCGCTGAACACTGAAGCTTTCTTT
TRBJ2-1	TRBD2	TRBV27	.	CASKDGGLGTSYNEQFF	TGTGCCAGCAAGGACGGGGGGTTGGGGACCTCCTACAATGAGCAGTTCTTC
TRBJ1-1	.	TRBV20-1	few	CSAIGPQEAFF	TGCAGTGCCATTGGTCCCCAAGAAGCTTTCTTT
TRBJ2-1	.	TRBV3-1/TRBV3-2	.	CASSQGPPTEVYNEQFF	TGTGCCAGCAGCCAAGGTCCCCCGACAGAAGTTTACAATGAGCAGTTCTTC
TRBJ2-1	TRBD1	TRBV13	.	CASSFGDRGHEQFF	TGTGCCAGCAGCTTCGGGGACAGGGGACATGAGCAGTTCTTC
TRBJ2-6	.	TRBV6-6	.	CASSHRGAGRSSGANVLTF	TGTGCCAGCAGTCACCGGGGGGCAGGTCGTAGCTCTGGGGCCAACGTCCTGACTTTC
TRBJ2-1	.	TRBV7-2	.	CASSLNSYNEQFF	TGTGCCAGCAGCTTAAACAGCTACAATGAGCAGTTCTTC
TRBJ1-1	.	TRBV3-1/TRBV3-2	.	CASSTGTLNTEAFF	TGTGCCAGCAGCACCGGGACCTTGAACACTGAAGCTTTCTTT
TRBJ1-5	.	TRBV10-2	.	CASSEGGVLKPQHF	TGCGCCAGCAGTGAGGGTGGAGTTTTAAAGCCCCAGCATTTT
TRBJ1-3	.	TRBV19	.	CASSIRGPGNTIYF	TGTGCCAGTAGTATACGGGGTCCCGGAAACACCATATATTTT
TRBJ2-1	.	TRBV24-1	once	CATRSGNNEQFF	TGTGCCACCAGGTCCGGCAACAATGAGCAGTTCTTC
TRBJ1-2	.	TRBV20-1	.	CSAPPRVGYTF	TGCAGTGCCCCTCCAAGGGTTGGCTACACCTTC
TRBJ2-7	.	TRBV18	.	CASSPLAQNPSSYEQYF	TGTGCCAGCTCACCATTGGCTCAGAACCCAAGCTCCTACGAGCAGTACTTC
TRBJ1-2	.	TRBV6-6	.	CGLRDTYGYTF	TGTGGACTACGGGACACCTATGGCTACACCTTC
TRBJ1-3	.	TRBV5-1	.	CASSSPREGNTIYF	TGCGCCAGCAGCAGCCCGCGGGAAGGAAACACCATATATTTT
TRBJ1-5	TRBD1	TRBV28	.	CASRESRGPGGNQPQHF	TGTGCCAGCAGAGAGTCCAGGGGGCCGGGGGGCAATCAGCCCCAGCATTTT
TRBJ1-2	TRBD1	TRBV6-1	once	CASSELRGLGYTF	TGTGCCAGCAGTGAATTAAGGGGGCTAGGCTACACCTTC
TRBJ2-5	TRBD1	TRBV5-1	once	CASSPGQGETQYF	TGCGCCAGCAGCCCGGGACAGGGAGAGACCCAGTACTTC
TRBJ1-2	.	TRBV27	.	CASRSLGPSTF	TGTGCCAGCAGATCTCTAGGACCCAGTACCTTC
TRBJ2-2	.	TRBV6-5	.	CASSSLPGELFF	TGTGCCAGCAGTTCTCTTCCCGGGGAGCTGTTTTTT
TRBJ1-1	.	TRBV12-3/TRBV12-4	.	CASRPEATEAFF	TGTGCCAGCAGACCGGAGGCTACTGAAGCTTTCTTT
TRBJ1-2	.	TRBV12-2	.	CASRFPNLGDIPYGYTF	TGTGCAAGTCGCTTCCCAAACCTGGGGGACATCCCCTATGGCTACACCTTC
TRBJ2-7	.	TRBV6-2/TRBV6-3	few	CASSYKLSGEQYF	TGTGCCAGCAGTTACAAGTTGTCTGGGGAGCAGTACTTC
TRBJ1-1	.	TRBV10-3	.	CAISESGPTTEAFF	TGTGCCATCAGTGAGTCGGGACCAACCACTGAAGCTTTCTTT
TRBJ2-6	.	TRBV19	once	CASSLSRDTTSGANVLTF	TGTGCCAGTAGCCTGAGCCGGGACACAACCTCTGGGGCCAACGTCCTGACTTTC
TRBJ1-2	.	TRBV5-8	.	CASSLLQGFGGYTF	TGTGCCAGCAGCTTGCTGCAGGGATTCGGTGGCTACACCTTC
TRBJ1-2	.	TRBV28	.	CASSSLGQTLEGYTF	TGTGCCAGCAGCTCTTTAGGACAGACTCTTGAAGGCTACACCTTC
TRBJ2-1	TRBD2	TRBV3-1/TRBV3-2	.	CASSPQNPGLAINEQFF	TGTGCCAGCAGCCCCCAAAATCCGGGACTAGCGATCAATGAGCAGTTCTTC
TRBJ2-1	.	TRBV5-1	.	CASSLDLYNEQFF	TGCGCCAGCAGCTTGGACCTATACAATGAGCAGTTCTTC
TRBJ1-5	.	TRBV6-5	.	CASSYRGGFGQPQHF	TGTGCCAGCAGTTACCGGGGGGGCTTTGGGCAGCCCCAGCATTTT
TRBJ2-3	.	TRBV9	.	CASSVKVGAGTFPDTQYF	TGTGCCAGCAGCGTAAAGGTGGGGGCAGGGACGTTTCCAGATACGCAGTATTTT
TRBJ2-3	.	TRBV10-3	.	CATAGSPVADTQYF	TGTGCCACCGCGGGGAGTCCCGTGGCAGATACGCAGTATTTT
TRBJ2-1	TRBD1	TRBV24-1	.	CATSDRTGSLNNEQFF	TGTGCCACCAGTGACCGGACAGGTTCCCTAAACAATGAGCAGTTCTTC
TRBJ1-5	.	TRBV6-5	.	CASSQRGSNQPQHF	TGTGCCAGCAGTCAGAGGGGAAGCAATCAGCCCCAGCATTTT
TRBJ2-2	.	TRBV6-5	.	CASRYQGNTGELFF	TGTGCCAGCAGATATCAGGGAAACACCGGGGAGCTGTTTTTT
TRBJ1-1	.	TRBV9	.	CASSARTANTEAFF	TGTGCCAGCAGCGCTCGGACAGCTAACACTGAAGCTTTCTTT
TRBJ2-3	.	TRBV15	.	CATSRDRGLDTQYF	TGTGCCACCAGCAGAGATAGGGGGTTAGATACGCAGTATTTT
TRBJ2-7	TRBD1	TRBV5-5	.	CASSPGTGSFSEQYF	TGTGCCAGCAGCCCGGGGACAGGGTCGTTCAGCGAGCAGTACTTC
TRBJ1-1	.	TRBV6-5	.	CASSYLGLMNTEAFF	TGTGCCAGCAGTTACTTGGGCTTGATGAACACTGAAGCTTTCTTT
TRBJ2-5	.	TRBV5-1	few	CASSLEETQYF	TGCGCCAGCAGCTTGGAGGAGACCCAGTACTTC
TRBJ1-2	.	TRBV5-1	.	CASSPGLEGYTF	TGCGCCAGCAGCCCGGGCCTGGAGGGCTACACCTTC
TRBJ2-2	.	TRBV7-9	.	CASSSAPWGRAQYTGELFF	TGTGCCAGCAGCTCGGCCCCGTGGGGGCGGGCACAGTACACCGGGGAGCTGTTTTTT
TRBJ1-4	.	TRBV12-2	.	CASRPLGTGGTEKLFF	TGTGCAAGTCGCCCTCTAGGGACAGGGGGCACTGAAAAACTGTTTTTT
TRBJ2-2	.	TRBV6-2/TRBV6-3	.	CASSSNTGELFF	TGTGCCAGCAGCTCGAACACCGGGGAGCTGTTTTTT
TRBJ1-1	.	TRBV27	.	CASSPDRVEAFF	TGTGCCAGCAGTCCGGACAGAGTCGAAGCTTTCTTT